This T cell receptor (beta chain) was recorded in a study of cytomegalovirus exposure and HLA in healthy donors. The CDR3 covers 16 residues. The J segment lost 4 bases and the V segment lost 2 bases, leaving 7 bases of the junction unmatched. The V gene's germline CDR1 is WSHSY and CDR2 SAAADI. In its sample, this clone was seen a few times. What it binds is not known. Whole-study findings and limits: Sequencing artifact likely explains a cluster of highly shared sequence variants. The study had only CMV serostatus as immune exposure information. The productive fraction for most TCR beta V segments was about 90% or about 30% in an earlier analysis.

The PCR employed 60 Vbeta primers together with 13 Jbeta primers. Measured with immunoSEQ multiplex PCR; TCRdb has only the in-frame clones, and not every one. The table has roughly 69,000 clones, roughly three quarters seen once; the top ten hold about 3.3%. Though nominally healthy at sampling, donors likely had unrecorded immune exposures. The TCR comes from a man in his late teens or twenties in good health and CMV-seronegative. Sequences were obtained from PBMCs. The chain carries TRBV10-2 and TRBJ1-4; TRBD1 agrees at 7 bases. Here the CDR3 DNA reads TGCGCCAGCAGTGAGCCGACGACAGGGTATAATGAAAAACTGTTTTTT. Its translation is CASSEPTTGYNEKLFF.